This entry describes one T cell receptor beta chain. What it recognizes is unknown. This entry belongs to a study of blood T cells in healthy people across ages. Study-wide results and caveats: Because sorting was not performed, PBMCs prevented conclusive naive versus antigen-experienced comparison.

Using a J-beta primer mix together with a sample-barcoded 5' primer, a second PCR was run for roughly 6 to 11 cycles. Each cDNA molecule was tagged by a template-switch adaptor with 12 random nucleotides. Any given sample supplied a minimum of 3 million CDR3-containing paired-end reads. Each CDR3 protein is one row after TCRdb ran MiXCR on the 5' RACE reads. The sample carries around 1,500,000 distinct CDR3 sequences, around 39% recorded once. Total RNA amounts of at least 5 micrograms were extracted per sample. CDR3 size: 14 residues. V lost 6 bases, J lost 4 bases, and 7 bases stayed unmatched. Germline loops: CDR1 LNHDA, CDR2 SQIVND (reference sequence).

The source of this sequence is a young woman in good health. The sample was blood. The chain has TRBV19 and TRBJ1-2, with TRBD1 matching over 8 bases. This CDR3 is CASSPRGQVYGYTF. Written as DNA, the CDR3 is TGTGCCAGTAGCCCCCGGGGACAGGTCTATGGCTACACCTTC.